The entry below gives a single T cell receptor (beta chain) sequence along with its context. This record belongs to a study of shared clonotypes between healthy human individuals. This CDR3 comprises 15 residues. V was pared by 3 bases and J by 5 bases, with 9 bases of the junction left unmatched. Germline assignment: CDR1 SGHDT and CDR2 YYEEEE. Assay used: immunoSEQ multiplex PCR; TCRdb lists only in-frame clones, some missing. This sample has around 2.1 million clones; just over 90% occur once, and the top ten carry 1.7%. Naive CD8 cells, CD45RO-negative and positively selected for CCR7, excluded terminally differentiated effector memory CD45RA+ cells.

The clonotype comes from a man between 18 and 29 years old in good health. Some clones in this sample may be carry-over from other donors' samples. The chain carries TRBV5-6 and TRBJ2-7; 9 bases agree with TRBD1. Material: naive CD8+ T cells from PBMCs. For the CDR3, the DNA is TGTGCCAGCAGCTCAGTCGGGACAGGGCTCGACGAGCAGTACTTC. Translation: CASSSVGTGLDEQYF.